This entry describes one T cell receptor (beta chain). CDR3 size: 11 residues. The germline CDR1 and CDR2 sequences are MDHEN and SYDVKM. With 8 bases removed from V and 5 bases from J, the gap between germline ends came to 9 bases. Repertoires were generated with immunoSEQ multiplex PCR, while TCRdb's copy carries only in-frame clones and drops some. Of about 410,000 clones in the sample, over 75% were seen once. The data originate from a study of blood T cell repertoires in COVID-19. V gene TRBV28 combines with J gene TRBJ1-2; D not resolved. Sequencing input: peripheral blood. The receptor comes from a woman aged 40 to 49 with COVID-19, enrolled during active disease. The CDR3 spells CASEGRYGYTF. In DNA, the CDR3 is TGTGCCAGCGAGGGTCGGTATGGCTACACCTTC.